The following is a T cell receptor (beta chain) sequence with its context. No antigen is known for it. Clones were read by immunoSEQ multiplex PCR, and TCRdb kept only the in-frame ones, dropping some. The table includes approximately 12,000 clones, roughly nine tenths detected once. Germline CDR1 LNHDA, CDR2 SQIVND (reference sequence). This CDR3 spans 14 amino acids. The J segment lost 7 bases and the V segment lost 6 bases, leaving 10 bases of the junction unmatched. The data derive from a study of STAT3 mutations in large granular lymphocyte leukemia. General observations from the study: Every T-LGLL patient had at least one immunodominant TCRbeta clonotype. No sample exists from the first appearance of each clone.

Material for sequencing was peripheral blood mononuclear cells. The clonotype was recovered from a man in his forties or fifties with T-cell large granular lymphocyte leukemia. Some clones in this sample may be carry-over from other donors' samples. This rearrangement joins TRBV19 to TRBJ1-1; 8 positions agree with TRBD1. CDR3 nucleotides: TGTGCCAGTAGCCTTTCCAGGACAGGGATTGAAGCTTTCTTT. Its protein product is CASSLSRTGIEAFF.